A single sample is the source of the 32 T cell receptor beta chains below, sequenced in a study of metastatic and nonmetastatic thyroid tumors. TCRdb re-clonotyped the PCR reads via MiXCR. The repertoire holds 30,000 to 35,000 clones, with about a sixth as singletons. Thyroid surgery was performed in patients who had received no treatment beforehand. The sequencing sample was made of blood. The receptors derive from a female donor with papillary thyroid cancer or a benign thyroid nodule (not recorded which). Some clones in this sample may be carry-over from other donors' samples.

This clone turned up a few times. The CDR3 does not end in the conserved phenylalanine or tryptophan, so this is likely a read error. The chain combines TRBV6-1 with TRBJ1-1, with D possibly TRBD1 on 6 matching bases. The CDR3 runs 13 residues. Trimming pared 6 bases from V and 2 bases from J, leaving 10 bases between. Germline V gene lookup returns CDR1 MNHNS and CDR2 SASEGT. This chain's CDR3 is CASRTGVNTEAFL. CDR3 DNA: TGTGCCAGCAGGACAGGTGTAAACACTGAAGCTTTCCTT.

V usage is TRBV5-1 and J usage is TRBJ2-7; TRBD2 matches at 11 bases. V shed 0 bases and J 2 bases; nucleotides not matched to a gene: 1. The CDR3 consists of 15 residues. The germline CDR1 and CDR2 sequences are SGHRS and YFSETQ. CDR3 sequence reads: CASSLVAGGPYEQYF. The CDR3 nucleotides are TGCGCCAGCAGCTTGGTAGCGGGAGGGCCCTACGAGCAGTACTTC.

This clone showed up many times. The rearrangement links TRBV27 to TRBJ1-2; 11 bases are shared with TRBD1. Per the germline V gene, CDR1 is MNHEY and CDR2 is SMNVEV (reference sequence). The CDR3 is made up of 12 amino acids. V shed 8 bases and J 8 bases; nucleotides not matched to a gene: 4. The CDR3 region is CASRDRGFGYTF. The CDR3 DNA is TGTGCCAGCCGGGACAGGGGGTTCGGCTACACCTTC.

V is TRBV4-2 and J is TRBJ2-2; D not certain. This CDR3 has 15 residues. Trimming left V 2 bases short and J 5 bases short, with 12 bases between. CDR1 is LGHNA and CDR2 is YNFKEQ in the germline V gene. The chain's CDR3 is CASSQQLAETGELFF. CDR3 DNA: TGTGCCAGCAGCCAACAGTTGGCGGAGACCGGGGAGCTGTTTTTT.

There are many counts of this clone. V is TRBV7-9 and J is TRBJ2-3; D is uncertain. Trimming pared 2 bases from V and 0 bases from J, leaving 6 bases between. CDR3 length: 14 residues. Germline assignment: CDR1 SEHNR and CDR2 FQNEAQ (reference sequence). The CDR3 reads CASSLMPSTDTQYF. The CDR3 nucleotides are TGTGCCAGCAGCTTAATGCCCAGCACAGATACGCAGTATTTT.

Comments on this clone: This may be a read error: a much more frequent sequence differs by one nucleotide. The chain couples TRBV30 to TRBJ1-1, with a tentative D call TRBD1 (5 bases). With 3 bases removed from V and 6 bases from J, the gap between germline ends came to 20 bases. This CDR3 is built from 15 residues. The germline CDR1 and CDR2 sequences are GTSNPN and SVGIG (reference sequence). The CDR3 reads CAWSHQRGGGAEAFF. The DNA of the CDR3 is TGTGCCTGGAGCCACCAAAGGGGCGGGGGGGCTGAAGCTTTCTTT.

This clone was recorded many times. The chain uses TRBV27 and TRBJ2-7; a weak D match, TRBD1 (6 bases). V lost 8 bases and J 0 bases, leaving 11 bases between the germline ends. Germline CDR1 and CDR2: MNHEY and SMNVEV (reference sequence). This CDR3 has 13 amino acids. The CDR3, as DNA: TGTGCCAGCCGGACAGTAGGCTCCTACGAGCAGTACTTC. The encoded protein is CASRTVGSYEQYF.

CDR3 nucleotides: TGTGCCAGCAGCTCGCCGACAGGGGTGAACACTGAAGCTTTCTTT. This gives the protein CASSSPTGVNTEAFF. The chain uses TRBV7-8 and TRBJ1-1, with 8 bases aligning to TRBD1. V was clipped by 4 bases and J by 0 bases; unmatched bases: 4. Germline V gene sequence: CDR1 SGHVS, CDR2 FQNEAQ. CDR3 length equals 15 residues.

Details on this clone: No conserved phenylalanine or tryptophan ends this CDR3, so it is likely a read error. No DNA is shown, since the ends of the CDR3 on it are uncertain; the CDR3 is the one TCRdb lists. This rearrangement joins TRBV28 to TRBJ2-3; the D call TRBD2 from the table was never checked on the DNA. Per the germline V gene, CDR1 is MDHEN and CDR2 is SYDVKM. The CDR3 has 15 amino acids, counting both end residues. The CDR3 sequence is CASSTGDYRRQYFGP.

This clone was picked up many times. The V gene is TRBV12-3 or TRBV12-4, the J gene TRBJ2-7; the D is unclear. CDR3 length: 14 amino acids. Trimming pared 6 bases from V and 6 bases from J, leaving 18 bases between. This CDR3 reads CASRRGGSSLEQYF. DNA of the CDR3: TGTGCCAGCAGGCGTGGCGGAAGTAGTCTCGAGCAGTACTTC.

This clone was observed a single time. This rearrangement joins TRBV11-2 to TRBJ2-7; possibly TRBD2 for D (5 bases). V was shortened by 4 bases and J by 5 bases, with 18 bases between the two germline ends. Germline loops: CDR1 SGHAT, CDR2 FQNNGV. CDR3 length: 15 residues. CDR3 nucleotide sequence: TGTGCCAGCAGCTCTACGCGGGCTTCAGGCGACGAGCAGTACTTC. Amino acid sequence: CASSSTRASGDEQYF.

The rearrangement uses TRBV5-1 and TRBJ2-5; TRBD1 matches 7 bases. With V trimmed by 7 bases and J by 1 base, 13 bases remained unmatched. Germline V gene data show CDR1 as SGHRS and CDR2 as YFSETQ. There are 16 residues in the CDR3. CDR3 sequence (DNA): TGCGCCAGCGGCTCGCGAGGGACAGTTAGCCAAGAGACCCAGTACTTC. Its protein is CASGSRGTVSQETQYF.

This clone was seen repeatedly, ten times or more. The V and J genes are TRBV18 and TRBJ2-2; 10 bases line up with TRBD2. The V and J ends lost 4 bases and 5 bases, in that order; junction bases with no gene match: 10. This CDR3 is built from 17 residues. CDR1 is KGHSH and CDR2 is LQKENI in the germline V gene. Written as DNA, the CDR3 is TGTGCCAGCTCACGTTATAAAGGACTAGCGGCGACCGGGGAGCTGTTTTTT. Translation: CASSRYKGLAATGELFF. Using reference TRBV18 and TRBJ2-2 for the parts outside the CDR3, the full variable domain is NAGVMQNPRHLVRRRGQEARLRCSPMKGHSHVYWYRQLPEEGLKFMVYLQKENIIDESGMPKERFSAEFPKEGPSILRIQQVVRGDSAAYFCASSRYKGLAATGELFFGEGSRLTVL.

This clone has at least ten counts. The chain carries TRBV6-1 and TRBJ1-1, with D possibly being TRBD1 (5 bases). The CDR3 contains 13 residues. V gave up 6 bases and J gave up 6 bases, with 14 bases separating them. Per germline, CDR1 MNHNS and CDR2 SASEGT. The CDR3 loop reads CASSPRGGAEAFF. DNA of the CDR3: TGTGCCAGCAGCCCGCGGGGGGGGGCTGAAGCTTTCTTT.

By proportion, this clone is medium-sized (0.01 to 0.1%). The chain carries TRBV20-1 and TRBJ2-3; the match to TRBD2 covers 8 bases. The CDR3 consists of 15 residues. V was pared by 0 bases and J by 3 bases, with 5 bases of the junction left unmatched. Germline CDR1 reads DFQATT; CDR2 reads SNEGSKA (reference sequence). CDR3 region: CSARDLERETDTQYF. Here the CDR3 DNA reads TGCAGTGCTAGAGATCTCGAGCGGGAGACAGATACGCAGTATTTT.

Concerning this clone itself: This could be a read error, since a much larger clone is one nucleotide away. The rearrangement links TRBV11-2 to TRBJ1-1; possibly TRBD1 for D (6 bases). This CDR3 region has 16 residues. The germline gives CDR1 SGHAT, CDR2 FQNNGV. Trimming left V 5 bases short and J 2 bases short, with 18 bases between. The CDR3, as DNA: TGTGCCAGCAGCCTTCTAATCGGGGGCAGTAACACTGAAGCTTTCTTT. Translating it yields CASSLLIGGSNTEAFF.

This clone was recorded many times. The chain employs TRBV2 and TRBJ2-3; D possibly corresponds to TRBD2 (6 bases). The CDR3 loop spans 15 amino acids. V dropped 6 bases and J dropped 2 bases, with 15 bases sitting between them. Germline V gives CDR1 SNHLY, CDR2 FYNNEI. CDR3 protein: CASSLLAADTDTQYF. CDR3 coding DNA: TGTGCCAGCAGCCTACTAGCTGCCGACACAGATACGCAGTATTTT.

Ten or more counts support this clone. This sequence may be a read error, since a much larger clone differs from it by one base. Within the sample, other DNA sequences also encode this same CDR3. V and J are TRBV19 and TRBJ2-1; 7 positions match TRBD2. The CDR3 loop spans 15 amino acids. Germline V lookup: CDR1 LNHDA, CDR2 SQIVND (reference sequence). J lost 3 bases, V lost 5 bases, and 7 bases had no gene match. As DNA, the CDR3 is TGTGCCAGTAGTGTTCGGGACTACGACTACAATGAGCAGTTCTTC. Its protein product is CASSVRDYDYNEQFF.

About this clone: Other DNA sequences in the sample encode the same CDR3. The J gene is TRBJ2-7, the V gene TRBV11-1; 7 nucleotides align to TRBD2. The CDR3 runs 15 residues. Germline V CDR1 and CDR2: SGHAT, FQDESV (reference sequence). Trimming cost V 5 bases and J 2 bases; bases outside gene matches: 9. The CDR3 here is CASSPSGRATYEQYF. The CDR3 nucleotides are TGTGCCAGCAGCCCTAGCGGTAGGGCTACCTACGAGCAGTACTTC.

At least ten counts were recorded for this clone. The chain recombines TRBV7-2 with TRBJ2-7; 8 nucleotides line up with TRBD1. The germline CDR1 and CDR2 sequences are SGHTA and FQGNSA. The CDR3 is made up of 14 amino acids. Trimming cost V 5 bases and J 2 bases; bases outside gene matches: 5. The CDR3 nucleotides are TGTGCCAGCAGCCAAGGACAGGGACCCTACGAGCAGTACTTC. Translated: CASSQGQGPYEQYF.

As for this clone: One base away lies a much larger clone, so this may be a sequencing read error. The chain recombines TRBV9 with TRBJ2-1, with 14 positions matching TRBD2. This CDR3 comprises 16 residues. The germline V gene has CDR1 SGDLS and CDR2 YYNGEE. The CDR3 nucleotides read TGTGCCAGCAGCGGCTCGGGACTAGCGGGGGACAATGGGCAGTTCTTC. This gives the protein CASSGSGLAGDNGQFF. Filled out from reference TRBV9 and TRBJ2-1, the complete variable domain reads DSGVTQTPKHLITATGQRVTLRCSPRSGDLSVYWYQQSLDQGLQFLIQYYNGEERAKGNILERFSAQQFPDLHSELNLSSLELGDSALYFCASSGSGLAGDNGQFFGPGTRLTVL.

There are a few counts of this clone. The J gene is TRBJ1-2, the V gene TRBV12-3 or TRBV12-4; D not resolved. V was cut by 4 bases and J by 10 bases, with 16 bases left in between. This CDR3 contains 13 residues. Here the CDR3 reads CASSSEGRLVYTF. The DNA of the CDR3 is TGTGCCAGCAGTTCGGAGGGTCGTTTAGTCTACACCTTC.

This clone was detected ten times or more. The J gene is TRBJ1-2, the V gene TRBV2; D call uncertain. This CDR3 region has 15 residues. The germline gives CDR1 SNHLY, CDR2 FYNNEI. The V gene lost 0 bases and the J gene lost 6 bases, with 14 bases spanning the gap. The CDR3 loop is CASSEAGTLSNGYTF. The CDR3 region has the DNA TGTGCCAGCAGTGAAGCAGGCACCTTAAGTAATGGCTACACCTTC.

This clone was seen ten or more times. The rearrangement joins TRBV5-6 to TRBJ2-7; TRBD2 matches 14 bases. The CDR3 runs to 19 residues. The germline gives CDR1 SGHDT, CDR2 YYEEEE. Trimming cost V 0 bases and J 1 base; bases outside gene matches: 9. Here the CDR3 reads CASSLGKWGLAGASYEQYF. The CDR3 DNA sequence: TGTGCCAGCAGCTTGGGTAAATGGGGACTAGCGGGAGCTTCCTACGAGCAGTACTTC.

This clone was detected a few times. CDR3 sequence: CASSEVILAGARNTQYF. The CDR3, as DNA: TGTGCCAGCAGTGAAGTAATACTAGCGGGAGCGAGAAATACCCAGTACTTC. The chain couples TRBV6-1 to TRBJ2-5, with TRBD2 identical over 11 bases. The CDR3 has 17 amino acids. The J segment lost 8 bases and the V segment lost 1 base, leaving 12 bases of the junction unmatched. The germline CDR1 and CDR2 sequences are MNHNS and SASEGT.

This clone showed up many times. The rearrangement uses TRBV28 and TRBJ2-2; the D is unclear. The germline CDR1 and CDR2 sequences are MDHEN and SYDVKM. The CDR3 loop spans 12 amino acids. Trimming stripped 8 bases from V and 5 bases from J, with 9 bases between. This CDR3 is CASHKRTGELFF. The CDR3 DNA reads as TGTGCCAGCCATAAGCGAACCGGGGAGCTGTTTTTT.

The rearrangement joins TRBV30 to TRBJ1-3, with a tentative D call TRBD1 (6 bases). The germline V gene has CDR1 GTSNPN and CDR2 SVGIG (reference sequence). The CDR3 extends over 15 amino acids. The V gene lost 0 bases and the J gene lost 0 bases, with 9 bases spanning the gap. CDR3 coding DNA: TGTGCCTGGAGTGTAGGGGGGCACTCTGGAAACACCATATATTTT. Translation gives CAWSVGGHSGNTIYF.

This clone was found many times. The genes are TRBV5-1 and TRBJ1-2, with a tentative D call TRBD1 (5 bases). Germline V lookup: CDR1 SGHRS, CDR2 YFSETQ. The CDR3 spans 14 residues. Between the trimmed V and J ends, which lost 3 bases and 4 bases, there was a span of 13 bases. CDR3 bases: TGCGCCAGCAGCTCCGACAGTTTGGGCTATGGCTACACCTTC. Translation: CASSSDSLGYGYTF.

About this clone: An end of the junction does not agree with germline; a read error may underlie this. The chain joins TRBV6-1 to TRBJ2-7, with 11 positions matching TRBD2. The CDR3 spans 15 residues. Germline lookup yields CDR1 MNHNS and CDR2 SASEGT. DNA of the CDR3: TGTGCCAGCATAGGAGGACTAGCGGGCTCCTACGATCAGTACTTC. It yields the protein CASIGGLAGSYDQYF.

This clone has ten or more counts. The chain carries TRBV10-1 and TRBJ2-2; 10 bases map to TRBD1. From germline, CDR1 is WNHNN and CDR2 SYGVQD (reference sequence). With V trimmed by 6 bases and J by 5 bases, 9 bases remained unmatched. The CDR3 consists of 16 residues. Here the CDR3 DNA reads TGCGCCAGCAGCACCGGGGGGACAGGGGATACCGGGGAGCTGTTTTTT. Translating gives CASSTGGTGDTGELFF.

This sequence joins TRBV5-1 and TRBJ2-1, with D possibly TRBD2 on 5 matching bases. Trimming pared 4 bases from V and 13 bases from J, leaving 24 bases between. CDR3 length: 15 amino acids. The germline V gene has CDR1 SGHRS and CDR2 YFSETQ. CDR3 residues: CASSGGPRASRLQFF. The CDR3 nucleotides read TGCGCCAGCAGCGGCGGTCCGCGGGCATCCAGGCTACAGTTCTTC.

This clone occurred many times. The V gene is TRBV10-1, the J gene TRBJ1-2; a possible D gene is TRBD1 (5 bases). The V gene's germline CDR1 is WNHNN and CDR2 SYGVQD (reference sequence). The CDR3 is made up of 13 amino acids. V was clipped by 3 bases and J by 2 bases, with 7 bases between them. The CDR3 DNA sequence: TGCGCCAGCAGTGAAAGGGACAACTATGGCTACACCTTC. Translated: CASSERDNYGYTF.